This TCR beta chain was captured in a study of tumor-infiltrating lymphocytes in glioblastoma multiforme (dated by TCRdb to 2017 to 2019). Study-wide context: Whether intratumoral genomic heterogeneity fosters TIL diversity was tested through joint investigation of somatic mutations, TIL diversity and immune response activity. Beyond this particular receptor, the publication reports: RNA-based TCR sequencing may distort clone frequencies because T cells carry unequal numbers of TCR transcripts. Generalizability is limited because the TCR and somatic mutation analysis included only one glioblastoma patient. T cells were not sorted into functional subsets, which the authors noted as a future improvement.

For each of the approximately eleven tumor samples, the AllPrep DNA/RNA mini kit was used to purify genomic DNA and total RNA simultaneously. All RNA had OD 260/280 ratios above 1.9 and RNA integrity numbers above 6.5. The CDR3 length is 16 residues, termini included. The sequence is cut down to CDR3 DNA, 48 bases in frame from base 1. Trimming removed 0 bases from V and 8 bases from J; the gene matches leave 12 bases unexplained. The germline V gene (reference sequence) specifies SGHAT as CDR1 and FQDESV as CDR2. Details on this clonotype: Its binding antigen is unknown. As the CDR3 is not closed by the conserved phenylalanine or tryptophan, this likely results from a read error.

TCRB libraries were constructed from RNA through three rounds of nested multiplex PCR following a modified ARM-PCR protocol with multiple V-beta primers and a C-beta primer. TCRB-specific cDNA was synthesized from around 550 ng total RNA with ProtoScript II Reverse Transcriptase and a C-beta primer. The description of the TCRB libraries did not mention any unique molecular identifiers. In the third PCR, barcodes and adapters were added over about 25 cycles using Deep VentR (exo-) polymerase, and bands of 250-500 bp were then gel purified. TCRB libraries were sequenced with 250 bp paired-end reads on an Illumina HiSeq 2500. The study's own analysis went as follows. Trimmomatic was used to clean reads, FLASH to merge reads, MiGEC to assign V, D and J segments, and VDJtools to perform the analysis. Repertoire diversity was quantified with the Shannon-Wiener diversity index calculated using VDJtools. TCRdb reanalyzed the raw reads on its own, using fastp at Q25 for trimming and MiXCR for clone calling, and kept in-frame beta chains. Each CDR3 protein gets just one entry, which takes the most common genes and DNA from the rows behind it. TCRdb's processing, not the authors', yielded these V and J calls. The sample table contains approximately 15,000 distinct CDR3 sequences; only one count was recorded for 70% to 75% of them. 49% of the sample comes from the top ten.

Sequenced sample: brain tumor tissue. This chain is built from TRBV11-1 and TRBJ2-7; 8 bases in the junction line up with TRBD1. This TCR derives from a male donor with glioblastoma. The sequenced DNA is TGTGCCAGCAGCTTAGCGTGTCTGAACAGGGGGTACAAGCAGTACTTA. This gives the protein CASSLACLNRGYKQYL.